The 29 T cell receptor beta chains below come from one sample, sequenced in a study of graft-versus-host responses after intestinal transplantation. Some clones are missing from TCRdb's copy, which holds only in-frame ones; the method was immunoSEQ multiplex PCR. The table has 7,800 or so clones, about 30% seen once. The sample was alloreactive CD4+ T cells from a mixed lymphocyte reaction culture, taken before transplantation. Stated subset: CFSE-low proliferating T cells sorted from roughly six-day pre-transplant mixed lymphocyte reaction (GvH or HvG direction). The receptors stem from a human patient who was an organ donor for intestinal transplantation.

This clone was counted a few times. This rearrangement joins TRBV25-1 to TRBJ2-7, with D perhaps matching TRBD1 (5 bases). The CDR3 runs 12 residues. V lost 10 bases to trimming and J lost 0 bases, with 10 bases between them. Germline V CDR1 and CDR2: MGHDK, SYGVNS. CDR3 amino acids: CATQTDSYEQYF. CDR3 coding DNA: TGTGCCACCCAGACAGACTCCTACGAGCAGTACTTC.

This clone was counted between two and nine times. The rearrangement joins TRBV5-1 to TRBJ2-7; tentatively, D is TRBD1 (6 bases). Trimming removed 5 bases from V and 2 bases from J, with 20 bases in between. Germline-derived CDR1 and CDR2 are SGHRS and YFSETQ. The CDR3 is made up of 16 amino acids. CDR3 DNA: TGCGCCAGCAGAGGTCGCCCGGGACATAACACCTACGAGCAGTACTTC. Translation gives CASRGRPGHNTYEQYF. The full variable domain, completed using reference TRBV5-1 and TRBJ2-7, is KAGVTQTPRYLIKTRGQQVTLSCSPISGHRSVSWYQQTPGQGLQFLFEYFSETQRNKGNFPGRFSGRQFSNSRSEMNVSTLELGDSALYLCASRGRPGHNTYEQYFGPGTRLTVT.

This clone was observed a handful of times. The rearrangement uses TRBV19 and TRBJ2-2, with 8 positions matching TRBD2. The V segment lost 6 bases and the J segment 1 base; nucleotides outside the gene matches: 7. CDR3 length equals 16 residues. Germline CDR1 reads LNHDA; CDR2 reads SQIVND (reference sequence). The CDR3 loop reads CASRSPGTRNTGELFF. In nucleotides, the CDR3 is TGTGCCAGTAGGAGCCCCGGGACTAGGAACACCGGGGAGCTGTTTTTT.

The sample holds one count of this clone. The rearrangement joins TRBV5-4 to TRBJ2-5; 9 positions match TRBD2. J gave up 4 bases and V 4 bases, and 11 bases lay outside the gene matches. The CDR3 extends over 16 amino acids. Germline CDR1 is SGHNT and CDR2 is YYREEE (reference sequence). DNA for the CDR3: TGTGCCAGCAGCCTCTCCGGCGGGGGGGCGAGAGAGACCCAGTACTTC. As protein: CASSLSGGGARETQYF.

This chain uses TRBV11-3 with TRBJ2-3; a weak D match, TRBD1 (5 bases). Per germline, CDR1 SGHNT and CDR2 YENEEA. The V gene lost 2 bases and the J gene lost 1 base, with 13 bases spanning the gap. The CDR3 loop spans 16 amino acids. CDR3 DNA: TGTGCCAGCAGCTTATTTCAGGGCTCACGCACAGATACGCAGTATTTT. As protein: CASSLFQGSRTDTQYF. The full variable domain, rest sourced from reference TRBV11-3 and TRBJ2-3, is EAGVVQSPRYKIIEKKQPVAFWCNPISGHNTLYWYLQNLGQGPELLIRYENEEAVDDSQLPKDRFSAERLKGVDSTLKIQPAELGDSAVYLCASSLFQGSRTDTQYFGPGTRLTVL.

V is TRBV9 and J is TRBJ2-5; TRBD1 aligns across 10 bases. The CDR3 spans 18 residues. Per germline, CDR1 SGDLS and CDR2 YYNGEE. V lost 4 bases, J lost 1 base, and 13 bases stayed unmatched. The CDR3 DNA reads TGTGCCAGCAGCCGGGGCCCCAGGGACAGGGGATTCCAAGAGACCCAGTACTTC. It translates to CASSRGPRDRGFQETQYF.

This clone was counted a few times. Here the CDR3 reads CASSVGVSGSQETQYF. CDR3 coding DNA: TGTGCCAGCAGCGTAGGTGTTAGCGGGAGCCAAGAGACCCAGTACTTC. The V gene is TRBV9, the J gene TRBJ2-5, with TRBD2 matching over 9 bases. J gave up 1 base and V 0 bases, and 4 bases lay outside the gene matches. There are 16 residues in the CDR3. Germline CDR1 reads SGDLS; CDR2 reads YYNGEE.

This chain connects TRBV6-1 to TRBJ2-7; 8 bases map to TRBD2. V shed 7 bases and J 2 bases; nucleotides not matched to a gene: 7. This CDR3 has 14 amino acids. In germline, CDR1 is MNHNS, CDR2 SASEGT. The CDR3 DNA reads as TGTGCCAGCACTAGAGCGGGAGAGACCTACGAGCAGTACTTC. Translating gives CASTRAGETYEQYF.

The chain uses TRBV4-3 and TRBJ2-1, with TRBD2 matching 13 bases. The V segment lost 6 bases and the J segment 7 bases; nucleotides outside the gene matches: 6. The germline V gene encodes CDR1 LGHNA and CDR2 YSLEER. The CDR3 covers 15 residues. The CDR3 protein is CASSGLAGVSNEQFF. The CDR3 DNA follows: TGCGCCAGCAGTGGACTAGCGGGAGTTTCAAATGAGCAGTTCTTC.

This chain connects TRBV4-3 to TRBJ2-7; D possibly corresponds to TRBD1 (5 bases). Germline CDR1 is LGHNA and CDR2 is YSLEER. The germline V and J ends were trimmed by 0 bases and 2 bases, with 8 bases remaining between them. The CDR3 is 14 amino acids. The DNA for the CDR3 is TGCGCCAGCAGCCAAGAGTACAGGACCTACGAGCAGTACTTC. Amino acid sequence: CASSQEYRTYEQYF.

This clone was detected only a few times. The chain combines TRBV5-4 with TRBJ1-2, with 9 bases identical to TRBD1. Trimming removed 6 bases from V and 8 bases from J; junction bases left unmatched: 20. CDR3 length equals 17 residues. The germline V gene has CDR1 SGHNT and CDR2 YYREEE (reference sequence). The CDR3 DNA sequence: TGTGCCAGCACCGGGGCCCGGGACAGGGTCCAGTGGGGGGGCTACACCTTC. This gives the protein CASTGARDRVQWGGYTF.

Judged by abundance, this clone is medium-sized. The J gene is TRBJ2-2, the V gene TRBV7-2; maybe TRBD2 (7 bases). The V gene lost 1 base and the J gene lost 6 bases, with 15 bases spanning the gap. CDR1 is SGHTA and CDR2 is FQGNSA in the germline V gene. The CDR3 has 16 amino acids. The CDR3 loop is CASSLDRLAGAGELFF. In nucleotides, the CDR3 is TGTGCCAGCAGCTTAGATAGACTAGCAGGGGCCGGGGAGCTGTTTTTT.

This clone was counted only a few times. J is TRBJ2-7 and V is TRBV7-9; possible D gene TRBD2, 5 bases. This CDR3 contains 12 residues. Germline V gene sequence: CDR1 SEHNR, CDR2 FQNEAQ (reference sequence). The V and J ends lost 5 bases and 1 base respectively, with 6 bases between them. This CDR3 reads CASSRRSYEQYF. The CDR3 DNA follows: TGTGCCAGCAGCCGGAGGTCCTACGAGCAGTACTTC.

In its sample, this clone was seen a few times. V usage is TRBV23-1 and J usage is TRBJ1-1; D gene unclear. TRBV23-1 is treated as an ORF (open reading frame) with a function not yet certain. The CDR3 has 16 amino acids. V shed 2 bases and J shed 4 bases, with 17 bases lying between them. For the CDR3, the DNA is TGCGCCAGCAGTCAAAACCTTGCCCGGAGGCCCACTGAAGCTTTCTTT. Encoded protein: CASSQNLARRPTEAFF.

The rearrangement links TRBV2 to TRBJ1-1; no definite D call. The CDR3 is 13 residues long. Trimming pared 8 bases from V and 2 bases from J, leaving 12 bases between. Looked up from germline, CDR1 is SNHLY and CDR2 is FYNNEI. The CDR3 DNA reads TGTGCCAGCGGGCCCGCCCCAAACACTGAAGCTTTCTTT. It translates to CASGPAPNTEAFF.

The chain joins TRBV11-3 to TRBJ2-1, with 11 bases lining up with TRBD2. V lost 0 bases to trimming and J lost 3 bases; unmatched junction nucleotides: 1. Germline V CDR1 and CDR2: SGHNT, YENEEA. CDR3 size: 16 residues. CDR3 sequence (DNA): TGTGCCAGCAGCTTAGATGGGACTAGCGGCTACAATGAGCAGTTCTTC. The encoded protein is CASSLDGTSGYNEQFF.

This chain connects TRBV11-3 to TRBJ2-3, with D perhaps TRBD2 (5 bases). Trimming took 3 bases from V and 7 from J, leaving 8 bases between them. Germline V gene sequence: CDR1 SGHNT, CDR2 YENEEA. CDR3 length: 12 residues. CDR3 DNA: TGTGCCAGCAGCTTCGGGGTAAATACGCAGTATTTT. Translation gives CASSFGVNTQYF. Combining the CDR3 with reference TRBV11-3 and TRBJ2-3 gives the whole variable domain EAGVVQSPRYKIIEKKQPVAFWCNPISGHNTLYWYLQNLGQGPELLIRYENEEAVDDSQLPKDRFSAERLKGVDSTLKIQPAELGDSAVYLCASSFGVNTQYFGPGTRLTVL.

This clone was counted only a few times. CDR3 loop: CASSMSLKPGTGNNQPQHF. The DNA of the CDR3 is TGTGCCAGTAGTATGTCCTTGAAACCCGGGACAGGGAACAATCAGCCCCAGCATTTT. The rearrangement links TRBV19 to TRBJ1-5; 9 bases map to TRBD1. This CDR3 has 19 residues. Germline CDR1 and CDR2: LNHDA and SQIVND (reference sequence). V was clipped by 3 bases and J by 3 bases; unmatched bases: 15.

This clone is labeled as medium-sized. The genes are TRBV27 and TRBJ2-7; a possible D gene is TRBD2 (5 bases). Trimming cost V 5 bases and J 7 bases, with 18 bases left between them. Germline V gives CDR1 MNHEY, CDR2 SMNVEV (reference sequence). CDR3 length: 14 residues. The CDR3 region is CASSSGRGSGEQYF. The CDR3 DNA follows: TGTGCCAGCAGTAGTGGACGGGGTTCGGGAGAGCAGTACTTC.

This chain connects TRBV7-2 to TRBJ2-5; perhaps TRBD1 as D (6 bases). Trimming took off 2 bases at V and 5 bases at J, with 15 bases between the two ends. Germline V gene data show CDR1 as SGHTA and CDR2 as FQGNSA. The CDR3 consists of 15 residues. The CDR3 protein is CASSLNQGRRETQYF. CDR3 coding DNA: TGTGCCAGCAGCTTAAATCAGGGGCGCCGGGAGACCCAGTACTTC.

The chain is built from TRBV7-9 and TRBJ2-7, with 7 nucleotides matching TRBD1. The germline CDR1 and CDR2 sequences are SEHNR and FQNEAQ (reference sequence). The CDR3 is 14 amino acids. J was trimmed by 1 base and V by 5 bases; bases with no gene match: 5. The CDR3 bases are TGTGCCAGCAGCCGACCAGGGGGTTCCTACGAGCAGTACTTC. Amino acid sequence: CASSRPGGSYEQYF. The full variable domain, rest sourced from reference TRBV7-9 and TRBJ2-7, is DTGVSQNPRHKITKRGQNVTFRCDPISEHNRLYWYRQTLGQGPEFLTYFQNEAQLEKSRLLSDRFSAERPKGSFSTLEIQRTEQGDSAMYLCASSRPGGSYEQYFGPGTRLTVT.

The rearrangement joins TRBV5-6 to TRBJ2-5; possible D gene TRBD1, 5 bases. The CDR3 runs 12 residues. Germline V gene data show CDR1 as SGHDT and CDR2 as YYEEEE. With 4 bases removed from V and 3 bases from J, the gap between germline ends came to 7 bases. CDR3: CASSVREETQYF. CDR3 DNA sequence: TGTGCCAGCAGCGTCAGGGAAGAGACCCAGTACTTC. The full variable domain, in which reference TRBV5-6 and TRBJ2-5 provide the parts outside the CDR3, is DAGVTQSPTHLIKTRGQQVTLRCSPKSGHDTVSWYQQALGQGPQFIFQYYEEEERQRGNFPDRFSGHQFPNYSSELNVNALLLGDSALYLCASSVREETQYFGPGTRLLVL.

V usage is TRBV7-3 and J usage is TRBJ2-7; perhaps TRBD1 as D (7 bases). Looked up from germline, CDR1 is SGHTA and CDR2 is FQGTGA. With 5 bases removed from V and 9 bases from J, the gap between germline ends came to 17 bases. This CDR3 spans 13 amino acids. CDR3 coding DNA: TGTGCCAGCAGCCTATCATTGCGGGACAGGCAGTACTTC. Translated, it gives CASSLSLRDRQYF.

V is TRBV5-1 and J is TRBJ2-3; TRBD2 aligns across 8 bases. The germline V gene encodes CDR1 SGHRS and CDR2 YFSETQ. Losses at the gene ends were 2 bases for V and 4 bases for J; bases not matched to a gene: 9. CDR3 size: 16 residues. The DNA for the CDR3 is TGCGCCAGCAGCTTCGGGGGGGGGCTCGTGGCAGATACGCAGTATTTT. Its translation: CASSFGGGLVADTQYF.

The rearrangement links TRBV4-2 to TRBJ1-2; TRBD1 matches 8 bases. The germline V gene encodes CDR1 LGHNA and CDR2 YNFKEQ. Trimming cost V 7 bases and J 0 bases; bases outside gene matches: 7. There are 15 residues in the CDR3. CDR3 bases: TGTGCCAGCAATCGACAGGGGCAAGCTAACTATGGCTACACCTTC. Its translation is CASNRQGQANYGYTF.

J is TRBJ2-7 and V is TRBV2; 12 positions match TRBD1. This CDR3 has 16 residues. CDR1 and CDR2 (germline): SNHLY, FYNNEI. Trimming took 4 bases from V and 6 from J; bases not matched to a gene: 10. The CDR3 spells CASSGIPGQGASEQYF. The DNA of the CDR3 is TGTGCCAGCAGTGGAATACCGGGACAGGGGGCGTCCGAGCAGTACTTC.

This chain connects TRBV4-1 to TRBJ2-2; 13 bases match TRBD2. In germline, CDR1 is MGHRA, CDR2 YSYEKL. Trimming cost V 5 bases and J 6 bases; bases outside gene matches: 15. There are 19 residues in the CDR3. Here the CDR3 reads CASSSMRTSGSSGAGELFF. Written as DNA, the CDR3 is TGCGCCAGCAGCTCCATGAGGACTAGCGGGAGTTCGGGCGCCGGGGAGCTGTTTTTT.

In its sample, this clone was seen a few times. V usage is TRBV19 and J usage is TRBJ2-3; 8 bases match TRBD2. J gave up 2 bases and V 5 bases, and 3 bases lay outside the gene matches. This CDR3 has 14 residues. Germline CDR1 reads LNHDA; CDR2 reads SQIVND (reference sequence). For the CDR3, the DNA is TGTGCCAGTAGTCCCGGGGGGGCCACAGATACGCAGTATTTT. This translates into CASSPGGATDTQYF.

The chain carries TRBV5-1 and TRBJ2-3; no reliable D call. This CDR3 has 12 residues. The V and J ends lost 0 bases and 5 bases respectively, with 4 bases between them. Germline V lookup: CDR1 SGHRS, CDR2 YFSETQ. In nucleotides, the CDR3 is TGCGCCAGCAGCTTGGCCGGAGATACGCAGTATTTT. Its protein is CASSLAGDTQYF.